This TCR beta chain was sequenced in a study of T-cell reconstitution after alpha-beta-depleted transplantation in children. The germline V and J ends were trimmed by 4 bases and 6 bases, with 10 bases remaining between them. Germline-derived CDR1 and CDR2 are SGHDT and YYEEEE. The CDR3 spans 13 residues. This clonotype occurred a few times. The authors prepared the TCRbeta library with unique molecular identifiers. TCRdb analysed the PCR reads with MiXCR anew, one entry per CDR3 protein. The sample has approximately 100,000 distinct CDR3 sequences, approximately 12% seen once. Sequenced material: PBMCs from the stem cell graft donor, taken from the stem cell graft. The chain is built from TRBV5-6 and TRBJ2-2; D call uncertain. The sequence came from a human donor who donated a stem cell graft to a child with inherited bone marrow failure. For the CDR3, the DNA is TGTGCCAGCAGCCCTCCTGGGTCCGGGGAGCTGTTTTTT. It is translated as CASSPPGSGELFF.